The rows below give T cell receptor beta chains drawn from one sample of a study of T-cell reconstitution after alpha-beta-depleted transplantation in children. Each CDR3 protein gets one entry after TCRdb re-called the PCR reads with MiXCR. The profile shows a few hundred thousand distinct CDR3 sequences, over 10% of them singletons. The starting material was PBMCs, mostly from graft donor cells, obtained 360 days after TCRalphabeta/CD19-depleted stem cell transplant. The source is a male patient aged 10-17 years who had a stem cell transplant for acute myeloid leukemia, so the T cells may come from the graft donor. Each CDR3 is given without its conserved first and last residue.

TRBV5-1	ASSSLPPSEQY
TRBV4-3	ASSPRPLRGPTNTGELF
TRBV27	ASGFVAAQANEQF
TRBV4-2	ASSPTSGRARTGELF
TRBV15	ATSKGLEETQY
TRBV5-1	ASGLRELAGGTSSYNEQF
TRBV20-1	SARGTGTSGRTTYNEQF
TRBV24-1	ATSDPGPRGGY
TRBV29-1	SVGPPGANVLT
TRBV12-3/TRBV12-4	ASRSSGRAYEQY
TRBV10-3	AISESSHTYNQPQH
TRBV4-1	ASSQEGLADEQY
TRBV28	AGGYNRRDIQY
TRBV28	ASNSWDLAQDADTQY
TRBV18	ASSPLFRYYEQY
TRBV6-2/TRBV6-3	ASRAQGQPYYEQY
TRBV3-1	ASSPWVGRADEQF
TRBV10-3	AISSSDTQY
TRBV18	ASSPGSDTQY
TRBV14	ASSQVRDYEQY
TRBV14	ASSRDREPGDTEAF
TRBV7-7	ASSRDRVSYNEQF
TRBV20-1	SARDPTSGSFYNEQF
TRBV20-1	SARRDLWGTQY
TRBV7-2	ASSFPGLAGNQETQY
TRBV29-1	SVEDSPVGADTQY
TRBV10-3	AISDPQGGVNSPLH
TRBV3-1	ASSSWKVWLAGGETQY
TRBV2	ASSPFREGVRNTEAF
TRBV10-3	AIRDTSATDTQY